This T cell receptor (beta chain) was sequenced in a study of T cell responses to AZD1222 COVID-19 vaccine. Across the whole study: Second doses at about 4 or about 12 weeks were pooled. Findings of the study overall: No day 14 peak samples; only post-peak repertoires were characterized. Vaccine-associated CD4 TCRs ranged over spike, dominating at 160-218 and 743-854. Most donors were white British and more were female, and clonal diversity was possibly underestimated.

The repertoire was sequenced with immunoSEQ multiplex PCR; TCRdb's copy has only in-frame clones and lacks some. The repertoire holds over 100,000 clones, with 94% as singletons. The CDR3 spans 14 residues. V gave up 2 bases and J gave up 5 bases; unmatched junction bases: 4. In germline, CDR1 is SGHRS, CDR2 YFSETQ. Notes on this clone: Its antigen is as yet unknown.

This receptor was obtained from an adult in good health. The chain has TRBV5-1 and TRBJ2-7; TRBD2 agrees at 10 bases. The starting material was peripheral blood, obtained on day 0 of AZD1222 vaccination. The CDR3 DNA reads TGCGCCAGCAGCTTAGCGGGAGGGAGGGACGAGCAGTACTTC. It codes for CASSLAGGRDEQYF. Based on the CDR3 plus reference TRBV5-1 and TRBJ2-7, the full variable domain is KAGVTQTPRYLIKTRGQQVTLSCSPISGHRSVSWYQQTPGQGLQFLFEYFSETQRNKGNFPGRFSGRQFSNSRSEMNVSTLELGDSALYLCASSLAGGRDEQYFGPGTRLTVT.